These 6 T cell receptor beta chains were sequenced from one sample in a study of cytomegalovirus exposure and HLA in healthy donors. Vbeta (60) and Jbeta (13) primers were used in the PCR. The data were produced by immunoSEQ multiplex PCR, yet TCRdb's version contains in-frame clones alone and is incomplete. Of under 250,000 clones detected, about 84% appear once; the ten largest clones hold roughly 1.3%. The sample was PBMCs. The source is a human donor in good health.

V and J are TRBV5-1 and TRBJ2-1; 14 nucleotides align to TRBD2. Germline CDR1 SGHRS, CDR2 YFSETQ. The CDR3 sequence is 15 residues long. V shed 3 bases, J shed 7 bases, and the junction held 3 bases outside the gene matches. The CDR3 is CASSSRTSGRNEQFF. In DNA form, the CDR3 reads TGCGCCAGCAGCTCTCGGACTAGCGGGAGGAATGAGCAGTTCTTC.

This clone has just a few counts. The genes are TRBV6-6 and TRBJ1-5; perhaps TRBD1 as D (5 bases). Trimming shortened V by 2 bases and J by 5 bases, and 16 bases separated the two germline ends. The CDR3 extends over 16 amino acids. Germline V gene data show CDR1 as MNHNY and CDR2 as SVGAGI (reference sequence). The CDR3 loop is CASSYAGSGDHQPQHF. In nucleotides, the CDR3 is TGTGCCAGCAGTTACGCCGGTTCGGGGGATCATCAGCCCCAGCATTTT.

This rearrangement joins TRBV5-1 to TRBJ1-1, with D possibly matching TRBD1 (5 bases). Trimming took 6 bases from V and 4 from J, leaving 19 bases between them. CDR1 and CDR2 from the germline V gene are SGHRS and YFSETQ. The CDR3 covers 15 residues. In DNA form, the CDR3 reads TGCGCCAGCACGTTTCATGGGGGGAGTTTCACTGAAGCTTTCTTT. Its translation: CASTFHGGSFTEAFF.

This clone was counted once. This chain connects TRBV18 to TRBJ1-2; D ambiguous. Germline V lookup: CDR1 KGHSH, CDR2 LQKENI. The CDR3 runs to 13 residues. Trimming removed 5 bases at V and 6 bases at J, with 13 bases between. The CDR3 loop is CASSADTKDGYTF. Here the CDR3 DNA reads TGTGCCAGCTCAGCTGACACAAAGGATGGCTACACCTTC.

The rearrangement joins TRBV11-2 to TRBJ2-1; 7 bases match TRBD1. Germline CDR1 and CDR2: SGHAT and FQNNGV. The CDR3 has 13 amino acids. Trimming at V came to 3 bases and at J to 12 bases, leaving 8 bases not matched to a gene. The CDR3 nucleotides read TGTGCCAGCAGCTTCGAACGGACAGGTCGGCAGTTCTTC. Its protein product is CASSFERTGRQFF.

Remarks on this clone: At one end the junction does not follow the germline gene, possibly because of a read error. This chain connects TRBV7-9 to TRBJ1-4; tentatively, D is TRBD1 (6 bases). The CDR3 runs to 17 residues. Germline assignment: CDR1 SEHNR and CDR2 FQNEAQ (reference sequence). The CDR3 here is CSSSFDPGLQGNEKLFF. DNA of the CDR3: TGTTCCAGCAGCTTTGACCCGGGATTACAGGGTAATGAAAAACTGTTTTTT.